A single sample gave rise to the 8 T cell receptor beta chains below, sequenced in a study of technical replicates of blood from several donors. The data were produced by immunoSEQ multiplex PCR, yet TCRdb's version contains in-frame clones alone and is incomplete. Among around 97,000 clones listed, just under 95% were seen once. Sequencing was carried out using T cells isolated from PBMCs. The receptor source for this set is a human donor in good health.

The chain is built from TRBV28 and TRBJ2-1; TRBD2 aligns across 8 bases. V shed 5 bases and J 5 bases; nucleotides not matched to a gene: 8. The CDR3 consists of 15 residues. Germline lookup yields CDR1 MDHEN and CDR2 SYDVKM. The DNA of the CDR3 is TGTGCCAGCAGTCAAGAGCGGGAGTATGACAATGAGCAGTTCTTC. Amino acids: CASSQEREYDNEQFF.

This chain links TRBV28 with TRBJ2-7; TRBD1 is a possible D gene (5 bases). The germline V gene encodes CDR1 MDHEN and CDR2 SYDVKM. The CDR3 loop spans 12 amino acids. V was shortened by 7 bases and J by 5 bases, with 12 bases between the two germline ends. CDR3 bases: TGTGCCAGCAATATAGGCAGGGACGAGCAGTACTTC. Its protein product is CASNIGRDEQYF.

The rearrangement uses TRBV20-1 and TRBJ2-3, with a possible D match to TRBD2 (5 bases). The CDR3 is 11 residues long. The ends were cut back, 8 bases at V and 8 bases at J, with 14 bases in the middle. The V gene's germline CDR1 is DFQATT and CDR2 SNEGSKA (reference sequence). CDR3 nucleotides: TGCAGTCTTCTCCTTGAGGGTACGCAGTATTTT. It is translated as CSLLLEGTQYF.

This chain links TRBV5-6 with TRBJ2-5; TRBD1 matches at 8 bases. Trimming cost V 4 bases and J 7 bases; bases outside gene matches: 12. The CDR3 totals 15 residues. The germline V gene encodes CDR1 SGHDT and CDR2 YYEEEE. The CDR3 region is CASSERQGRLGTQYF. The CDR3 DNA reads as TGTGCCAGCAGCGAACGACAGGGGAGGTTGGGGACCCAGTACTTC.

The J gene is TRBJ1-5, the V gene TRBV5-4; weak D call: TRBD1 (5 bases). The CDR3 spans 14 residues. CDR1 and CDR2 from the germline V gene are SGHNT and YYREEE (reference sequence). The V and J ends lost 2 bases and 6 bases respectively, with 12 bases between them. CDR3: CASSFAGSGQPQHF. Written as DNA, the CDR3 is TGTGCCAGCAGCTTCGCAGGGTCCGGTCAGCCCCAGCATTTT.

The chain carries TRBV7-9 and TRBJ2-3, with D maybe TRBD2 (5 bases). The CDR3 has 15 amino acids. V lost 1 base to trimming and J lost 6 bases, with 14 bases between them. Per the germline V gene, CDR1 is SEHNR and CDR2 is FQNEAQ (reference sequence). Written as DNA, the CDR3 is TGTGCCAGCAGCTTAGATGAGGGCCCAAGGGATACGCAGTATTTT. Protein sequence: CASSLDEGPRDTQYF. The full variable domain, completed using reference TRBV7-9 and TRBJ2-3, is DTGVSQNPRHKITKRGQNVTFRCDPISEHNRLYWYRQTLGQGPEFLTYFQNEAQLEKSRLLSDRFSAERPKGSFSTLEIQRTEQGDSAMYLCASSLDEGPRDTQYFGPGTRLTVL.

This clone was detected only once. The V and J genes are TRBV5-4 and TRBJ1-1; 7 bases align to TRBD1. Germline V CDR1 and CDR2: SGHNT, YYREEE (reference sequence). V lost 0 bases and J lost 6; bases outside the gene matches: 5. This CDR3 region has 14 residues. In nucleotides, the CDR3 is TGTGCCAGCAGCTTGGAAGGGGGCGGGGCTGAAGCTTTCTTT. It codes for CASSLEGGGAEAFF. The full variable domain, its missing parts supplied by reference TRBV5-4 and TRBJ1-1, is ETGVTQSPTHLIKTRGQQVTLRCSSQSGHNTVSWYQQALGQGPQFIFQYYREEENGRGNFPPRFSGLQFPNYSSELNVNALELDDSALYLCASSLEGGGAEAFFGQGTRLTVV.

V and J are TRBV9 and TRBJ2-2; tentative D call: TRBD1 (6 bases). The germline gives CDR1 SGDLS, CDR2 YYNGEE. V gave up 4 bases and J gave up 13 bases, with 29 bases separating them. The CDR3 has 17 residues. CDR3 amino acids: CASSPSGNRASLPGLFF. The CDR3 bases are TGTGCCAGCAGCCCGTCTGGAAACAGGGCCTCCTTGCCGGGGCTGTTTTTT.